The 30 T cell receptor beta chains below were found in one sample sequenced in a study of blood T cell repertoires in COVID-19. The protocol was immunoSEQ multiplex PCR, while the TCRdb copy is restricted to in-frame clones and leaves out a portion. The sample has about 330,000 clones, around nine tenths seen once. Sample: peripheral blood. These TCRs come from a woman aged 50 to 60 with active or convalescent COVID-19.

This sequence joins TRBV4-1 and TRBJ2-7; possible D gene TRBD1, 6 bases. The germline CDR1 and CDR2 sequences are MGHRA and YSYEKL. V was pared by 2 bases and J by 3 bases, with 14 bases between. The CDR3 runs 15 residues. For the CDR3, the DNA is TGCGCCAGCAGCCAAAACTCAGGGGTGAGCTACGAGCAGTACTTC. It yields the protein CASSQNSGVSYEQYF.

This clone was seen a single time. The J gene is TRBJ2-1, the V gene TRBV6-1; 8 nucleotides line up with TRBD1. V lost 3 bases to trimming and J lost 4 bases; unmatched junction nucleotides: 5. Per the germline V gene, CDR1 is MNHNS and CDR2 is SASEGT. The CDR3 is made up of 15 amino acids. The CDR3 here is CASSDGQGRYNEQFF. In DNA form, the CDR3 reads TGTGCCAGCAGTGATGGACAGGGAAGATACAATGAGCAGTTCTTC.

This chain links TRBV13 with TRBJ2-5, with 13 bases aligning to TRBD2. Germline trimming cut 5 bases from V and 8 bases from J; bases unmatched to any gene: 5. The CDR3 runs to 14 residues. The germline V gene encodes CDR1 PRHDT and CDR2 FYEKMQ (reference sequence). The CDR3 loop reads CASSRGLAGATQYF. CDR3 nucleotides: TGTGCCAGCAGCCGAGGACTAGCGGGAGCCACCCAGTACTTC.

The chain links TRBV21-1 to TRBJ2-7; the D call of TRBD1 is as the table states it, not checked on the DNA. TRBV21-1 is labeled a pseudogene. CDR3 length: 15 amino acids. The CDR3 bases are TGTGCCAGCAGCAAGGGACAGTTCCGGTGGTACGAGCAGTACTTC. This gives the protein CASSKGQFRWYEQYF.

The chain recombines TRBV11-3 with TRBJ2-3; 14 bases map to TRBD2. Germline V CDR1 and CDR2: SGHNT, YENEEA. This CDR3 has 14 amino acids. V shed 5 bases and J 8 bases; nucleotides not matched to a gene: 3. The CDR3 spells CASSPGLAGATQYF. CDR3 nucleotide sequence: TGTGCCAGCAGCCCGGGACTAGCGGGAGCTACGCAGTATTTT.

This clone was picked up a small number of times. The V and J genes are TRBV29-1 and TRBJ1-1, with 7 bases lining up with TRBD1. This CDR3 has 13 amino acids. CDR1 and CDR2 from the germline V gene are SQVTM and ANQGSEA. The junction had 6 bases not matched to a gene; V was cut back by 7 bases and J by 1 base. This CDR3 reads CSAERGQNTEAFF. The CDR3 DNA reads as TGCAGCGCCGAAAGGGGGCAGAACACTGAAGCTTTCTTT.

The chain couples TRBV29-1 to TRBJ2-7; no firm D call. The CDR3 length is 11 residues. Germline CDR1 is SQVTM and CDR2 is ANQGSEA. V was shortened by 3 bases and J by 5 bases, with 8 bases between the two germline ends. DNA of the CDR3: TGCAGCGTTGAGTTAGATCACGAGCAGTACTTC. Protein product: CSVELDHEQYF.

In nucleotides, the CDR3 is TGTGCCAGCTCACCCGGCGCGTTGGGCGCCTGGGAAAAACTGTTTTTT. Protein product: CASSPGALGAWEKLFF. The V gene is TRBV18, the J gene TRBJ1-4; D gene ambiguous. Trimming removed 3 bases at V and 8 bases at J, with 19 bases between. The CDR3 covers 16 residues. Germline V CDR1 and CDR2: KGHSH, LQKENI.

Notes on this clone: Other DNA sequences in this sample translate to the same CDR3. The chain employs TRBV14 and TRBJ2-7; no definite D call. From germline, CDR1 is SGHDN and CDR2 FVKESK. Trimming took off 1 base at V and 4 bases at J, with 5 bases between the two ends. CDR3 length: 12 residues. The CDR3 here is CASSQGGYEQYF. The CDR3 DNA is TGTGCCAGCAGCCAAGGCGGTTACGAGCAGTACTTC.

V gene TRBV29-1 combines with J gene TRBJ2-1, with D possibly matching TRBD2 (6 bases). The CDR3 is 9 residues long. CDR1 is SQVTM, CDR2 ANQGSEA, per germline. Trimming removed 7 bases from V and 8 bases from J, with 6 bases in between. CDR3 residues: CSGGDEQFF. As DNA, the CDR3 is TGCAGCGGCGGGGATGAGCAGTTCTTC.

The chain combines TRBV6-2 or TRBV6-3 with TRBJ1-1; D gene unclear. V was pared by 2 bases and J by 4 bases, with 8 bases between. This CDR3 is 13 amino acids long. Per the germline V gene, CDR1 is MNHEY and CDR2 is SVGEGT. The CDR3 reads CASSYVAVTEAFF. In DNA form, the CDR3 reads TGTGCCAGCAGTTACGTGGCAGTCACTGAAGCTTTCTTT.

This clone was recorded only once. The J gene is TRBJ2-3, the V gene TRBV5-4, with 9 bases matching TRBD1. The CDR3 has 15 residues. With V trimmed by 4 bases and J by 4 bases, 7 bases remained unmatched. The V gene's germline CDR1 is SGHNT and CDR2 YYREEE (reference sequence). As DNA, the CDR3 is TGTGCCAGCAGCCCGGGACAGGGTATGGCAGATACGCAGTATTTT. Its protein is CASSPGQGMADTQYF.

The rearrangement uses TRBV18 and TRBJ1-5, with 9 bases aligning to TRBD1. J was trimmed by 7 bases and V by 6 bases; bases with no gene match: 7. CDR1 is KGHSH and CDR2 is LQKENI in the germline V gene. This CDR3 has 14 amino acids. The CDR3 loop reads CASSGRTGDQPQHF. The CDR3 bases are TGTGCCAGCTCGGGGCGGACAGGGGACCAGCCCCAGCATTTT.

The CDR3 is CASSAHQVGEQYF. CDR3 bases: TGTGCCAGCAGCGCCCACCAGGTTGGCGAGCAGTACTTC. The V call is TRBV6-6, the J call TRBJ2-7; no firm D call. The CDR3 extends over 13 amino acids. Trimming took off 6 bases at V and 6 bases at J, with 15 bases between the two ends. Germline V gene data show CDR1 as MNHNY and CDR2 as SVGAGI (reference sequence).

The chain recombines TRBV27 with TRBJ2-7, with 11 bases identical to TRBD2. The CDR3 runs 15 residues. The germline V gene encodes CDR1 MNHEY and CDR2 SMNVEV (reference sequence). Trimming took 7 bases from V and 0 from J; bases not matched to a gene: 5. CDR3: CASKLAGGSSYEQYF. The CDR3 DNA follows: TGTGCCAGCAAGTTAGCGGGAGGGAGCTCCTACGAGCAGTACTTC.

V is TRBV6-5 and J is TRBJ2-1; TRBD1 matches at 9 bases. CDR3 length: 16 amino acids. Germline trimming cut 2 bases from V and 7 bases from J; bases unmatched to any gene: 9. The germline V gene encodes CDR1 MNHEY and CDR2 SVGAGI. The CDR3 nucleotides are TGTGCCAGCAGTTACACCGGGACAGGGTCCGGGAATGAGCAGTTCTTC. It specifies CASSYTGTGSGNEQFF.

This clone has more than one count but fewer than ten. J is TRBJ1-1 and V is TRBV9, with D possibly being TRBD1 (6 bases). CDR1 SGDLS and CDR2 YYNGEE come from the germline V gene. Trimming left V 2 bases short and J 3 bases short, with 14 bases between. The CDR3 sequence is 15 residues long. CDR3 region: CASSVRDTGYTEAFF. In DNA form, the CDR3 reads TGTGCCAGCAGCGTCCGGGACACAGGGTACACTGAAGCTTTCTTT.

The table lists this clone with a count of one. In DNA form, the CDR3 reads TGTGCCAGCAGCAGCAATCCTACCTACTACGAGCAGTACTTC. Its protein product is CASSSNPTYYEQYF. This sequence joins TRBV7-2 and TRBJ2-7; D unclear. CDR3 length equals 14 residues. Trimming stripped 5 bases from V and 3 bases from J, with 14 bases between. Per germline, CDR1 SGHTA and CDR2 FQGNSA.

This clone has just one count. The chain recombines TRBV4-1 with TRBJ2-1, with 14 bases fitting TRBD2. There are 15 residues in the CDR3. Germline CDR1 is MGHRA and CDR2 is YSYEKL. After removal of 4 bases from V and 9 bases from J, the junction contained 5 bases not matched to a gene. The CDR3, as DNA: TGCGCCAGCAGCCCGGGACTAGCGGGAGTGTTTGAGCAGTTCTTC. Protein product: CASSPGLAGVFEQFF.

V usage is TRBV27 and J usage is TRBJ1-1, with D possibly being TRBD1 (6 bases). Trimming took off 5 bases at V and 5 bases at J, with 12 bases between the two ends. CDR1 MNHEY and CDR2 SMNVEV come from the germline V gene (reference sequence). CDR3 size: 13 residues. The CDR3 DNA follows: TGTGCCAGCAGTACACAGGGCCAAACTGAAGCTTTCTTT. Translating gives CASSTQGQTEAFF.

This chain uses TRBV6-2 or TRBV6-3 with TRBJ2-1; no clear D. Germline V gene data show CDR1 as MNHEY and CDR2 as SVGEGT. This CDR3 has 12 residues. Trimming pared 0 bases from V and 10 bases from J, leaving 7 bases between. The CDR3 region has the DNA TGTGCCAGCAGTTACTCGGCACGCGAGCAGTTCTTC. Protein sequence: CASSYSAREQFF.

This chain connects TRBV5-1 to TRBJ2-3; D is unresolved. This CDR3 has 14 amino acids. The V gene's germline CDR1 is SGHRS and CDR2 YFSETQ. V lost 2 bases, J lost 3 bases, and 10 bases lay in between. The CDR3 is CASSFEHPTDTQYF. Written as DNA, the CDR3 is TGCGCCAGCAGCTTTGAACACCCAACAGATACGCAGTATTTT.

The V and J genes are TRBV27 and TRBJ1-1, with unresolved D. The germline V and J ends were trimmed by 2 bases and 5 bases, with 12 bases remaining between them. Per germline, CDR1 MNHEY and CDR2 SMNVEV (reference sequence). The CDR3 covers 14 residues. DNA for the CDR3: TGTGCCAGCAGTTTAAGTAGCGGGATTACTGAAGCTTTCTTT. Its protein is CASSLSSGITEAFF.

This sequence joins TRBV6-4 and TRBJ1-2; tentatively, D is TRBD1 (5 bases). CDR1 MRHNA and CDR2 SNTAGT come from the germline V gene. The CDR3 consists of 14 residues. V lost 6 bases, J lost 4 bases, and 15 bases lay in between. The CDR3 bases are TGTGCCAGCAGCCAACAACCCGACAGCTATGGCTACACCTTC. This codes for CASSQQPDSYGYTF.

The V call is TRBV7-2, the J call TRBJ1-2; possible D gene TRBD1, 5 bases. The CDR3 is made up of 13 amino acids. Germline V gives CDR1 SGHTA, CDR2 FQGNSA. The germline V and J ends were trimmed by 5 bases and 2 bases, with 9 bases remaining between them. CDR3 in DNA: TGTGCCAGCAGCCCTAGACAGAACTATGGCTACACCTTC. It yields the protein CASSPRQNYGYTF. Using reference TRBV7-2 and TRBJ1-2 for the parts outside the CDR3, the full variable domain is GAGVSQSPSNKVTEKGKDVELRCDPISGHTALYWYRQSLGQGLEFLIYFQGNSAPDKSGLPSDRFSAERTGGSVSTLTIQRTQQEDSAVYLCASSPRQNYGYTFGSGTRLTVV.

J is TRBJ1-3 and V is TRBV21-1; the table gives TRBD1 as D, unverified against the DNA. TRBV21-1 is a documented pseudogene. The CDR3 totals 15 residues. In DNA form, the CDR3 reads TGTGCCAGCAGGGGACAGGGGGCGTTAGGAAACACCATATATTTT. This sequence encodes CASRGQGALGNTIYF.

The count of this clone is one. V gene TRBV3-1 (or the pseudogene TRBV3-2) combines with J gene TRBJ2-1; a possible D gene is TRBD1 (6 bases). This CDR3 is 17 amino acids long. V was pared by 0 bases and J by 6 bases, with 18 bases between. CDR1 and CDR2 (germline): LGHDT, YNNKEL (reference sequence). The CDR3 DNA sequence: TGTGCCAGCAGCCAAGATAAACAGGGTCCCTTGCGCAATGAGCAGTTCTTC. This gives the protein CASSQDKQGPLRNEQFF.

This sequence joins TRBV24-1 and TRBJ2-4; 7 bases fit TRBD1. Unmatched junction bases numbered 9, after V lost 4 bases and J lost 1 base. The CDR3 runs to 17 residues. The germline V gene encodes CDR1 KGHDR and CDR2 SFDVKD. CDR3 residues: CATSDLGTVGAKNIQYF. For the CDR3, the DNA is TGTGCCACCAGTGACCTCGGGACAGTCGGGGCCAAAAACATTCAGTACTTC.

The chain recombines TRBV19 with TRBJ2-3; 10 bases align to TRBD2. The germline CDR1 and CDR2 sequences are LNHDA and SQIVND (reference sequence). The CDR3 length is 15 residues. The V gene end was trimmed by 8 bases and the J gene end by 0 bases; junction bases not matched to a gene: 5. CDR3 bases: TGTGCCAGTGTTCCACTAGCGGGGAGCACAGATACGCAGTATTTT. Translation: CASVPLAGSTDTQYF.

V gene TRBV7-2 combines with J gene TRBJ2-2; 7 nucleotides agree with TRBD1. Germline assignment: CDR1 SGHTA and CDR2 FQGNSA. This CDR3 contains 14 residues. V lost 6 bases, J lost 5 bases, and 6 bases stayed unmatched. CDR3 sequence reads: CASRKPGQTGELFF. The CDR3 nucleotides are TGTGCCAGCAGAAAGCCGGGACAGACCGGGGAGCTGTTTTTT.